This T cell receptor beta chain was obtained from a study of T cells in Graves' hyperthyroidism and ophthalmopathy. Amplification yielded TCR beta CDR3 regions, with RNA transcripts as the source. The HTBI primer set drove a first-round RT-PCR of the TCR CDR3. TCRdb analysed the multiplex PCR reads with MiXCR anew, one entry per CDR3 protein. Among about 840,000 distinct CDR3 sequences, 35% to 45% were seen once, and the ten largest hold around 10%. Note on this clonotype: Antigen: not known.

Study-level points and caveats: Most thyroid clonotypes expanded above 0.001 were also detected in blood. Ophthalmopathy was identified by the model a median 6.5 months ahead of onset.

Diagnosis of hyperthyroidism was new in patients aged 18 to 65, and its duration was under 2 months. The origin of this receptor is a man younger than 35 with Graves' hyperthyroidism. The sample consisted of blood.

The CDR3 DNA sequence: TGTGCCAGCAGCTTAGATATCTCGGGAGCCGGGGAGCTGTTTTTT. Its protein product is CASSLDISGAGELFF. The chain recombines TRBV7-8 with TRBJ2-2; D perhaps matches TRBD2 (6 bases). V lost 1 base and J lost 6, with 12 bases in between. The V gene's germline CDR1 is SGHVS and CDR2 FQNEAQ. The CDR3 has 15 residues.